The subject of this entry is one T cell receptor beta chain. The source of the sample is a study of blood T cell repertoires in COVID-19. For the study at large: PBMCs, B-cell-depleted T cells, or T cells provided the cDNA or gDNA that made up the material.

This CDR3 is 14 amino acids long. Trimming took 7 bases from V and 1 from J, leaving 13 bases between them. Germline V gene lookup returns CDR1 LNHDA and CDR2 SQIVND (reference sequence). TCRdb's table, derived via immunoSEQ multiplex PCR, lists solely in-frame clones and lacks some. Of about 200,000 clones in the sample, just over 85% were seen once. The sequence came from a woman aged 40 to 50 with acute COVID-19. The chain carries TRBV19 and TRBJ1-1, with D maybe TRBD1 (6 bases). Sequences were obtained from PBMCs or T cells enriched from blood (not recorded which). CDR3 sequence reads: CASTPGQWNTEAFF. The CDR3 DNA sequence: TGTGCCAGTACTCCGGGACAATGGAACACTGAAGCTTTCTTT.